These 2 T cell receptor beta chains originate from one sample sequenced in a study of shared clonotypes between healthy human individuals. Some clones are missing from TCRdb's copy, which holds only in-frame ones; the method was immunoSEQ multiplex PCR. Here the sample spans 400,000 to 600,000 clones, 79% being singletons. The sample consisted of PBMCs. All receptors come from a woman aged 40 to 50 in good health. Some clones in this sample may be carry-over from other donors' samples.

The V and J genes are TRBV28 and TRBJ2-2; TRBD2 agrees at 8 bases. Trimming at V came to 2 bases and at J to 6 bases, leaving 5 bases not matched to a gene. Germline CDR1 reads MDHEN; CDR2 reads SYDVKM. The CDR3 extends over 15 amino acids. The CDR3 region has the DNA TGTGCCAGCAGTTTAGCGGGGGGCTTGGCCGGGGAGCTGTTTTTT. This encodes CASSLAGGLAGELFF. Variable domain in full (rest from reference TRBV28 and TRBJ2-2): DVKVTQSSRYLVKRTGEKVFLECVQDMDHENMFWYRQDPGLGLRLIYFSYDVKMKEKGDIPEGYSVSREKKERFSLILESASTNQTSMYLCASSLAGGLAGELFFGEGSRLTVL.

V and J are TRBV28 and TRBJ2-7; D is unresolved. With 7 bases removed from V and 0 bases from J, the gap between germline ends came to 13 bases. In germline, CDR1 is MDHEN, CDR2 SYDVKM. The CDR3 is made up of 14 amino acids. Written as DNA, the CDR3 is TGTGCCAGCAAACAAACGGGTAACTCCTACGAGCAGTACTTC. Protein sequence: CASKQTGNSYEQYF. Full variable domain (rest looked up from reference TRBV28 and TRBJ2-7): DVKVTQSSRYLVKRTGEKVFLECVQDMDHENMFWYRQDPGLGLRLIYFSYDVKMKEKGDIPEGYSVSREKKERFSLILESASTNQTSMYLCASKQTGNSYEQYFGPGTRLTVT.